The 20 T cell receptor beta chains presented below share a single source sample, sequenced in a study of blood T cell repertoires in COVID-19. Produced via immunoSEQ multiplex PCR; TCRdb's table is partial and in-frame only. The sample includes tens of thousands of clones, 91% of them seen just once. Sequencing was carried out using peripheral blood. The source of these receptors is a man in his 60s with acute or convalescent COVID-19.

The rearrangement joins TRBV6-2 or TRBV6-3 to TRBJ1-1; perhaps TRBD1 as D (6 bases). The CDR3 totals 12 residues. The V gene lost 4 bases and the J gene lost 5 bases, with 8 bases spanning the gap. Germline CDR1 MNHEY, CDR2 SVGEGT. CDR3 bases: TGTGCCAGCAGTTTTCAGGGGACTGAAGCTTTCTTT. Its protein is CASSFQGTEAFF.

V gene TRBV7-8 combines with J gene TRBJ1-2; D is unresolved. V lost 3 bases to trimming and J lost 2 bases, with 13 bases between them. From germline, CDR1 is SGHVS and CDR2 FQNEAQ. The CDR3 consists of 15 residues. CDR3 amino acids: CASSFTGNENYGYTF. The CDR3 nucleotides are TGTGCCAGCAGCTTCACCGGGAACGAGAACTATGGCTACACCTTC.

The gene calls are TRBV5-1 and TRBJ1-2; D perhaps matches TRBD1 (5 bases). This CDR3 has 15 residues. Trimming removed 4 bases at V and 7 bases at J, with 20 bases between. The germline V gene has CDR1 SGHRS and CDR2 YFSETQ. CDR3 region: CASSGEVQGIAGYTF. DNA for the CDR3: TGCGCCAGCAGCGGGGAGGTGCAGGGAATAGCTGGCTACACCTTC.

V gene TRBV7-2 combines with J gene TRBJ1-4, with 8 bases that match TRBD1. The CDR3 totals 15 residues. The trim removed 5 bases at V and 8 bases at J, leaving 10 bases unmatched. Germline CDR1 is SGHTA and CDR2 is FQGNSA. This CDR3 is CASSRQGYSEEKLFF. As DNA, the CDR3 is TGTGCCAGCAGCAGACAGGGGTATTCAGAAGAAAAACTGTTTTTT.

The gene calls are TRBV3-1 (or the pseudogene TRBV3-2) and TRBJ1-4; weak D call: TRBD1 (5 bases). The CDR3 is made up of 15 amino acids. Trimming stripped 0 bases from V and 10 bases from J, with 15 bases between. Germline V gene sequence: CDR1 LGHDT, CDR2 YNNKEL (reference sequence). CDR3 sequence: CASSQEPGHTGKLFF. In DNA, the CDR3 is TGTGCCAGCAGCCAAGAGCCAGGGCATACGGGAAAACTGTTTTTT.

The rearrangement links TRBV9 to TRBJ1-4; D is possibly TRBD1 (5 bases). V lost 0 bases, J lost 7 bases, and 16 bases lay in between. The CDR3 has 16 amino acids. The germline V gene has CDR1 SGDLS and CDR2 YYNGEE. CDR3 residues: CASSVGRGLAGEKLFF. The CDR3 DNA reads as TGTGCCAGCAGCGTAGGGAGGGGACTTGCTGGTGAAAAACTGTTTTTT.

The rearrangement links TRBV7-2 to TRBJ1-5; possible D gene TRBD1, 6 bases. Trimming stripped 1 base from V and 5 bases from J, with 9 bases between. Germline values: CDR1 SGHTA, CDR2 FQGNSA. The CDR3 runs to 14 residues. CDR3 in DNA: TGTGCCAGCAGCTTAGATGGGGGCTATCAGCCCCAGCATTTT. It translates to CASSLDGGYQPQHF.

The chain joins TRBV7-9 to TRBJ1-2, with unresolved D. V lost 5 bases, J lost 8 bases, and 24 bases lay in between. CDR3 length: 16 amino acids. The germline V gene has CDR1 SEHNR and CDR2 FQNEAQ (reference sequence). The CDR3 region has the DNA TGTGCCAGCAGCCCGCTTGAGGAGGCGCCCAGAGAGGGCTACACCTTC. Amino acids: CASSPLEEAPREGYTF.

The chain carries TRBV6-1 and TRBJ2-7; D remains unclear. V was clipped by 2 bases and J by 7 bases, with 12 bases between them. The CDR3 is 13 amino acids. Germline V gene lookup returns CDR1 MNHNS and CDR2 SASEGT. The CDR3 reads CASSEWSRQEQYF. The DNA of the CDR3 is TGTGCCAGCAGTGAATGGAGCCGGCAGGAGCAGTACTTC.

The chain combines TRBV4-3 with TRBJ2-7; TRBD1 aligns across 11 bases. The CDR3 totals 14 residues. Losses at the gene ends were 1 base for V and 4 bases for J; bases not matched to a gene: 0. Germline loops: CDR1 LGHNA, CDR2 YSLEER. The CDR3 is CASSQGDRGYEQYF. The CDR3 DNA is TGCGCCAGCAGCCAAGGGGACAGGGGGTACGAGCAGTACTTC.

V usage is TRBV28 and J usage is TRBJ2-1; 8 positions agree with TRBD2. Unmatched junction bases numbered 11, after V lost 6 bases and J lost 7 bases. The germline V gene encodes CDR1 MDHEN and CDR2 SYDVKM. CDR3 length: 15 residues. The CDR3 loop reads CASSPTPGLVNEQFF. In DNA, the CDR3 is TGTGCCAGCAGCCCGACCCCGGGACTAGTAAATGAGCAGTTCTTC.

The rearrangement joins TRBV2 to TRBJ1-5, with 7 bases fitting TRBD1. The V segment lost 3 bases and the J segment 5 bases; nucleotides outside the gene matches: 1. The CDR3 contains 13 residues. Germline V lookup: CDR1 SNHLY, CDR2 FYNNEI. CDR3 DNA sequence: TGTGCCAGCAGTGACAGGGGGGATCAGCCCCAGCATTTT. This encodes CASSDRGDQPQHF.

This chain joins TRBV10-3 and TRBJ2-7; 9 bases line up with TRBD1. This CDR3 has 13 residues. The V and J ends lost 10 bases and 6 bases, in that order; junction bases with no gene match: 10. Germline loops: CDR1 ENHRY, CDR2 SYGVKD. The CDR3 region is CATLGTGSAEQYF. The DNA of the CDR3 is TGTGCCACCCTCGGGACAGGGTCGGCCGAGCAGTACTTC.

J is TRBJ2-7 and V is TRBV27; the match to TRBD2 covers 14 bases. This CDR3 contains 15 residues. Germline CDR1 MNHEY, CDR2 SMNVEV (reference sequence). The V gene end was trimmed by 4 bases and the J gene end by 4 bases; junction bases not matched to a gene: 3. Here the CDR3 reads CASSSGTSGRYEQYF. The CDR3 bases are TGTGCCAGCAGTTCCGGGACTAGCGGGAGATACGAGCAGTACTTC.

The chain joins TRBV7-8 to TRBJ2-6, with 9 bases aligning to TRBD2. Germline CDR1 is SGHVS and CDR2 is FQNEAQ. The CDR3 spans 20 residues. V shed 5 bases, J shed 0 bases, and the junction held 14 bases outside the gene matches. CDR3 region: CASSPKFGTSPFSGANVLTF. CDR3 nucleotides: TGTGCCAGCAGCCCAAAATTTGGGACTAGCCCATTCTCTGGGGCCAACGTCCTGACTTTC.

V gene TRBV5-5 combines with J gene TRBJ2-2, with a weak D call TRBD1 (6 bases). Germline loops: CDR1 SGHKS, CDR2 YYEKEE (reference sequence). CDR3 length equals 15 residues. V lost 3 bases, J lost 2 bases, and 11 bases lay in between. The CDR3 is CASSSGHSNTGELFF. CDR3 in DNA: TGTGCCAGCAGCTCGGGACACTCTAACACCGGGGAGCTGTTTTTT.

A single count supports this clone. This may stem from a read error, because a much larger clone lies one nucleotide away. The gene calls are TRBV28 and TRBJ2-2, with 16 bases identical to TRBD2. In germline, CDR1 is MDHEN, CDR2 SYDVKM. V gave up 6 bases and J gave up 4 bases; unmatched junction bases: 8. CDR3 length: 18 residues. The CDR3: CASSRSGTSGRATGELFF. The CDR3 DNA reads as TGTGCCAGCAGCCGCTCAGGGACTAGCGGGAGGGCCACCGGGGAGCTGTTTTTT.

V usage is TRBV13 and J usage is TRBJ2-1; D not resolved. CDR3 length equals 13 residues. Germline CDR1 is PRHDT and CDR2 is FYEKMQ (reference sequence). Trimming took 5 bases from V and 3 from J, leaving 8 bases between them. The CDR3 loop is CASSARNYNEQFF. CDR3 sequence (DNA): TGTGCCAGCAGCGCTAGAAACTACAATGAGCAGTTCTTC. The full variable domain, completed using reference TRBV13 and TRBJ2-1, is AAGVIQSPRHLIKEKRETATLKCYPIPRHDTVYWYQQGPGQDPQFLISFYEKMQSDKGSIPDRFSAQQFSDYHSELNMSSLELGDSALYFCASSARNYNEQFFGPGTRLTVL.

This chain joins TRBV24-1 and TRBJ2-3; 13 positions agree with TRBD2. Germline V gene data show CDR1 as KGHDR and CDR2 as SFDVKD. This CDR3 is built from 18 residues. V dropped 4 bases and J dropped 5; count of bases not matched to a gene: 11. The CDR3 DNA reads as TGTGCCACCAGTGACCATCGGACTAGCGGGAGACGAGTAGATACGCAGTATTTT. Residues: CATSDHRTSGRRVDTQYF.

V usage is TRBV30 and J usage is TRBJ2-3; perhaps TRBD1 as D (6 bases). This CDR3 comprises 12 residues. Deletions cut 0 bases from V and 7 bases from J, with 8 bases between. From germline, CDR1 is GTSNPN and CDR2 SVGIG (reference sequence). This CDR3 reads CAWSVQGHTQYF. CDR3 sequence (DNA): TGTGCCTGGAGTGTACAGGGCCATACGCAGTATTTT.